The 25 T cell receptor beta chains presented below share a single source sample, sequenced in a study of T cells in narcolepsy. Using immunoSEQ multiplex PCR, the repertoire was profiled, and TCRdb retains in-frame clones only, with some absent. This sample has about 32,000 clones, with roughly three quarters found just once. The specimen sequenced was memory (CD45RA-) CD4+ T cells from blood. The receptors come from a human donor in good health.

The table lists this clone with a count of one. The chain is built from TRBV19 and TRBJ2-1; 7 positions match TRBD1. J lost 4 bases, V lost 10 bases, and 13 bases had no gene match. Germline values: CDR1 LNHDA, CDR2 SQIVND (reference sequence). The CDR3 covers 15 residues. Here the CDR3 DNA reads TGTGCCACTCGGACCACAGGGGCGATATACAATGAGCAGTTCTTC. Protein product: CATRTTGAIYNEQFF. Complete variable domain (other parts from reference TRBV19 and TRBJ2-1): DGGITQSPKYLFRKEGQNVTLSCEQNLNHDAMYWYRQDPGQGLRLIYYSQIVNDFQKGDIAEGYSVSREKKESFPLTVTSAQKNPTAFYLCATRTTGAIYNEQFFGPGTRLTVL.

This clone was seen more than once but under ten times. The chain combines TRBV7-8 with TRBJ2-5; D perhaps matches TRBD1 (5 bases). Trimming took 3 bases from V and 5 from J, leaving 10 bases between them. The CDR3 length is 13 residues. The germline gives CDR1 SGHVS, CDR2 FQNEAQ. Here the CDR3 reads CASSFGSGETQYF. The DNA of the CDR3 is TGTGCCAGCAGCTTTGGATCAGGGGAGACCCAGTACTTC.

The chain has TRBV4-3 and TRBJ1-5, with D possibly TRBD1 on 6 matching bases. The V end lost 0 bases, the J end lost 6 bases, and 12 bases lay between the germline ends. Germline loops: CDR1 LGHNA, CDR2 YSLEER. CDR3 length equals 15 residues. The CDR3 DNA sequence: TGCGCCAGCAGCCAAGAACAGGGAAGGGCTCAGCCCCAGCATTTT. The encoded protein is CASSQEQGRAQPQHF.

V is TRBV5-1 and J is TRBJ1-1; 7 bases agree with TRBD1. V lost 4 bases and J lost 3; bases outside the gene matches: 12. Germline V gene lookup returns CDR1 SGHRS and CDR2 YFSETQ. The CDR3 length is 16 residues. The CDR3 DNA follows: TGCGCCAGCAGCACCCGGACAGGCCTCACCGACACTGAAGCTTTCTTT. It codes for CASSTRTGLTDTEAFF.

This clone appeared a few times. The chain recombines TRBV5-5 with TRBJ1-3, with D maybe TRBD1 (5 bases). CDR1 SGHKS and CDR2 YYEKEE come from the germline V gene (reference sequence). The V end was cut by 4 bases, the J end by 0 bases, with 14 bases between. The CDR3 spans 16 residues. CDR3 bases: TGTGCCAGCAGCGGGGGGACGGCACTCTCTGGAAACACCATATATTTT. Translation gives CASSGGTALSGNTIYF.

This rearrangement joins TRBV30 to TRBJ2-1, with D hard to call. The V end lost 4 bases, the J end lost 0 bases, and 4 bases lay between the germline ends. The germline V gene has CDR1 GTSNPN and CDR2 SVGIG (reference sequence). The CDR3 runs to 12 residues. CDR3 bases: TGTGCCTGGACCGGCTCCTACAATGAGCAGTTCTTC. This encodes CAWTGSYNEQFF.

This clone was recorded a few times. The rearrangement uses TRBV7-9 and TRBJ2-3, with D perhaps TRBD2 (6 bases). The V end lost 10 bases, the J end lost 0 bases, and 17 bases lay between the germline ends. In germline, CDR1 is SEHNR, CDR2 FQNEAQ (reference sequence). The CDR3 extends over 15 amino acids. CDR3 in DNA: TGTGCCAATACGGTGGGGGAGGCTAGCACAGATACGCAGTATTTT. Protein product: CANTVGEASTDTQYF.

V is TRBV19 and J is TRBJ2-3; D not resolved. Germline CDR1 reads LNHDA; CDR2 reads SQIVND (reference sequence). Trimming pared 4 bases from V and 2 bases from J, leaving 16 bases between. The CDR3 loop spans 16 amino acids. The CDR3 spells CASSRDKGAYTDTQYF. The CDR3 bases are TGTGCCAGTAGTAGGGATAAAGGCGCTTACACAGATACGCAGTATTTT.

The chain joins TRBV29-1 to TRBJ1-4, with D unclear. CDR3 length: 12 residues. V lost 5 bases and J lost 3, with 7 bases in between. CDR1 SQVTM and CDR2 ANQGSEA come from the germline V gene. CDR3 nucleotide sequence: TGCAGCGTTAGCCTGGCTAATGAAAAACTGTTTTTT. Protein sequence: CSVSLANEKLFF.

In its sample, this clone was seen a few times. The rearrangement joins TRBV19 to TRBJ2-3; the D is unclear. The V gene lost 1 base and the J gene lost 6 bases, with 11 bases spanning the gap. The CDR3 has 14 residues. Per the germline V gene, CDR1 is LNHDA and CDR2 is SQIVND (reference sequence). CDR3 bases: TGTGCCAGTAGTATAGCCCGGGCCCCCGATACGCAGTATTTT. Protein product: CASSIARAPDTQYF.

The chain employs TRBV2 and TRBJ2-1, with 11 bases that match TRBD1. The CDR3 totals 13 residues. Germline CDR1 reads SNHLY; CDR2 reads FYNNEI. Trimming at V came to 8 bases and at J to 6 bases, leaving 3 bases not matched to a gene. The CDR3 sequence: CASRDRGGNEQFF. In DNA, the CDR3 is TGTGCCAGCCGGGACAGGGGGGGCAATGAGCAGTTCTTC. Using reference TRBV2 and TRBJ2-1 for the parts outside the CDR3, the full variable domain is EPEVTQTPSHQVTQMGQEVILRCVPISNHLYFYWYRQILGQKVEFLVSFYNNEISEKSEIFDDQFSVERPDGSNFTLKIRSTKLEDSAMYFCASRDRGGNEQFFGPGTRLTVL.

The gene calls are TRBV15 and TRBJ1-3; D remains ambiguous. The CDR3 runs to 16 residues. CDR1 LNHNV and CDR2 YYDKDF come from the germline V gene (reference sequence). V lost 4 bases to trimming and J lost 1 base, with 14 bases between them. As DNA, the CDR3 is TGTGCCACCAGCACAGGCAGCTTTTTGTCTGGAAACACCATATATTTT. Its translation is CATSTGSFLSGNTIYF. Drawing the rest from reference TRBV15 and TRBJ1-3, the complete variable domain is DAMVIQNPRYQVTQFGKPVTLSCSQTLNHNVMYWYQQKSSQAPKLLFHYYDKDFNNEADTPDNFQSRRPNTSFCFLDIRSPGLGDTAMYLCATSTGSFLSGNTIYFGEGSWLTVV.

V usage is TRBV6-5 and J usage is TRBJ2-3; D gene ambiguous. The ends were cut back, 5 bases at V and 15 bases at J, with 18 bases in the middle. Germline lookup yields CDR1 MNHEY and CDR2 SVGAGI. The CDR3 is 12 amino acids. The CDR3 spells CASSGTHGVGYF. The CDR3 coding sequence is TGTGCCAGCAGTGGAACTCATGGGGTAGGATATTTT.

This clone occurred a few times. This chain joins TRBV19 and TRBJ2-2; weak D call: TRBD1 (6 bases). The V and J ends lost 7 bases and 5 bases respectively, with 14 bases between them. CDR1 is LNHDA, CDR2 SQIVND, per germline (reference sequence). There are 14 residues in the CDR3. The CDR3 spells CASNQGQGTGELFF. The CDR3 coding sequence is TGTGCCAGTAATCAGGGGCAGGGTACCGGGGAGCTGTTTTTT.

V is TRBV6-4 and J is TRBJ2-3; the D gene is possibly TRBD2 (6 bases). Germline V gene data show CDR1 as MRHNA and CDR2 as SNTAGT. The germline V and J ends were trimmed by 7 bases and 0 bases, with 11 bases remaining between them. The CDR3 runs 14 residues. CDR3 amino acids: CASKREHSTDTQYF. The CDR3 bases are TGTGCCAGCAAACGGGAGCATAGCACAGATACGCAGTATTTT.

The chain carries TRBV6-5 and TRBJ2-5, with D maybe TRBD1 (6 bases). Trimming pared 5 bases from V and 1 base from J, leaving 11 bases between. Germline V CDR1 and CDR2: MNHEY, SVGAGI. The CDR3 is 14 residues long. The chain's CDR3 is CASSRRQAQETQYF. The CDR3 DNA is TGTGCCAGCAGTCGCCGACAGGCCCAAGAGACCCAGTACTTC.

J is TRBJ1-1 and V is TRBV6-1; D is unresolved. Germline CDR1 and CDR2: MNHNS and SASEGT. Between the trimmed V and J ends, which lost 4 bases and 2 bases, there was a span of 8 bases. CDR3 size: 13 residues. CDR3 amino acids: CASSADQNTEAFF. The DNA for the CDR3 is TGTGCCAGCAGTGCGGACCAAAACACTGAAGCTTTCTTT.

The chain's CDR3 is CASRTGGSGNTIYF. The CDR3 DNA follows: TGTGCCAGCAGAACAGGGGGCTCTGGAAACACCATATATTTT. The V call is TRBV6-1, the J call TRBJ1-3; 8 nucleotides agree with TRBD1. From germline, CDR1 is MNHNS and CDR2 SASEGT. The J segment lost 0 bases and the V segment lost 6 bases, leaving 1 base of the junction unmatched. The length of the CDR3 is 14 residues.

The rearrangement uses TRBV30 and TRBJ2-7; 8 nucleotides agree with TRBD2. The CDR3 consists of 13 residues. Germline V gene data show CDR1 as GTSNPN and CDR2 as SVGIG (reference sequence). The V gene end was trimmed by 3 bases and the J gene end by 0 bases; junction bases not matched to a gene: 1. CDR3 amino acids: CAWRLAASYEQYF. In nucleotides, the CDR3 is TGTGCCTGGAGACTAGCGGCCTCCTACGAGCAGTACTTC.

The chain recombines TRBV11-2 with TRBJ2-7; 7 bases map to TRBD1. Germline V gene data show CDR1 as SGHAT and CDR2 as FQNNGV. There are 13 residues in the CDR3. The ends lost 5 bases at V and 4 bases at J; junction bases unmatched: 5. The DNA of the CDR3 is TGTGCCAGCAGCCGGGACAGCCTATACGAGCAGTACTTC. Translated: CASSRDSLYEQYF.

This chain connects TRBV27 to TRBJ1-4, with 12 bases that match TRBD1. Germline CDR1 and CDR2: MNHEY and SMNVEV (reference sequence). Losses at the gene ends were 8 bases for V and 10 bases for J; bases not matched to a gene: 8. This CDR3 has 14 residues. The CDR3 nucleotides read TGTGCCAGCGCACCCGGGACAGGGGGCAGAAAACTGTTTTTT. Translating gives CASAPGTGGRKLFF.

The CDR3 region has the DNA TGTGCCAGCGACCATAACACAGATACGCAGTATTTT. This sequence encodes CASDHNTDTQYF. The J gene is TRBJ2-3, the V gene TRBV11-2; no reliable D call. With 8 bases removed from V and 2 bases from J, the gap between germline ends came to 8 bases. The CDR3 is 12 residues long. From germline, CDR1 is SGHAT and CDR2 FQNNGV.

This sequence joins TRBV10-1 and TRBJ2-1, with D possibly matching TRBD2 (5 bases). The CDR3 covers 16 residues. Trimming pared 3 bases from V and 1 base from J, leaving 13 bases between. Per the germline V gene, CDR1 is WNHNN and CDR2 is SYGVQD (reference sequence). CDR3 region: CASSELASESYNEQFF. The CDR3 DNA follows: TGCGCCAGCAGTGAATTAGCGAGCGAGTCCTACAATGAGCAGTTCTTC.

The chain has TRBV7-9 and TRBJ1-5; 8 nucleotides match TRBD1. Germline V gene lookup returns CDR1 SEHNR and CDR2 FQNEAQ (reference sequence). J gave up 4 bases and V 3 bases, and 8 bases lay outside the gene matches. The CDR3 runs to 16 residues. This CDR3 is CASSFYGQGGNQPQHF. As DNA, the CDR3 is TGTGCCAGCAGCTTTTACGGACAGGGAGGGAATCAGCCCCAGCATTTT.

The chain combines TRBV27 with TRBJ1-3; D gene unclear. The germline gives CDR1 MNHEY, CDR2 SMNVEV (reference sequence). This CDR3 comprises 18 residues. V gave up 4 bases and J gave up 4 bases, with 23 bases separating them. CDR3 coding DNA: TGTGCCAGCAGTTCGGAATCTCCCGCGGGAGGATCCGGAAACACCATATATTTT. Its protein product is CASSSESPAGGSGNTIYF.